This TCR beta chain was captured by sequencing in a study of cytomegalovirus exposure and HLA in healthy donors. Findings and limits, study-wide: A later analysis, which compared TCR beta chains of equal frequency, found the HLA-associated ones more clonally expanded. Later analysis placed DRB1 highest and HLA-C lowest in TCR association rates, which differed by HLA locus.

CDR3 length equals 14 residues. Trimming left V 0 bases short and J 2 bases short, with 8 bases between. Germline V gene lookup returns CDR1 SGHDT and CDR2 YYEEEE. Points on this clone: Its antigen is not known.

The PCR used 60 Vbeta and 13 Jbeta primers. Only in-frame clones appear in the TCRdb table, and some are missing; sequencing was by immunoSEQ multiplex PCR. The sample holds under 170,000 clones; about four fifths are singletons and the top ten take 3.5%. This donor's CMV serostatus went unrecorded. The sequencing sample was made of PBMCs. This receptor was obtained from a human donor in good health. The chain couples TRBV5-6 to TRBJ1-1; no clear D. Here the CDR3 DNA reads TGTGCCAGCAGCTTGGTTCACATCAACACTGAAGCTTTCTTT. Translated, it gives CASSLVHINTEAFF.